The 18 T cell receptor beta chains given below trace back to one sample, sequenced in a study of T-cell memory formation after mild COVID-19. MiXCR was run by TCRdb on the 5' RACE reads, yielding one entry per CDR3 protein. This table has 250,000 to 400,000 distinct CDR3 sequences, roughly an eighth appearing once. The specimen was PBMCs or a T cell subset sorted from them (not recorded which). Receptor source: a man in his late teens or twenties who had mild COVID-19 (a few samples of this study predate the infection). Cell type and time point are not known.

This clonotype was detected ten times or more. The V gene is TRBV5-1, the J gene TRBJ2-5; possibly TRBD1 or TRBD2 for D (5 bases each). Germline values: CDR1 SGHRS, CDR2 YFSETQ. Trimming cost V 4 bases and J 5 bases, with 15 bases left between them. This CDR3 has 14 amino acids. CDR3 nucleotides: TGCGCCAGCAGCCCACCGGGACGAGAGGAGACCCAGTACTTC. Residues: CASSPPGREETQYF.

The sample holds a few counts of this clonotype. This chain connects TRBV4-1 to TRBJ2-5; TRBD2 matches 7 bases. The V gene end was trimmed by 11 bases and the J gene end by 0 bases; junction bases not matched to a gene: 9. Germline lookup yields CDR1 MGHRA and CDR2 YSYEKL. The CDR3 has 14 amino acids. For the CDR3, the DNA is TGCGCCGGCTTGCGGCGGGGGTACCAAGAGACCCAGTACTTC. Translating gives CAGLRRGYQETQYF.

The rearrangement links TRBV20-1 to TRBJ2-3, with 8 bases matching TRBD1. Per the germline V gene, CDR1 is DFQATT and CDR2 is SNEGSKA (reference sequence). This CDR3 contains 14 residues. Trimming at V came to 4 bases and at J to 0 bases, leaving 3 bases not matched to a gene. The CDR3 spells CSAKQGGSTDTQYF. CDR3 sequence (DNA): TGCAGTGCTAAACAGGGGGGAAGCACAGATACGCAGTATTTT.

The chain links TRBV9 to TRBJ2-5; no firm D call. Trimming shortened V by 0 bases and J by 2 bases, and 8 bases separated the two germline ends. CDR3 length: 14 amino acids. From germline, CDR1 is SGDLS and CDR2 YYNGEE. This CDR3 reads CASSVGSRQETQYF. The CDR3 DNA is TGTGCCAGCAGCGTAGGATCGAGGCAAGAGACCCAGTACTTC.

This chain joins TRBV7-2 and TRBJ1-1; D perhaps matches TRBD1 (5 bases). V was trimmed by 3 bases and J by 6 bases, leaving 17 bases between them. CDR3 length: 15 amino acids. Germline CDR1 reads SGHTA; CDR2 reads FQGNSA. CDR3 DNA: TGTGCCAGCAGCTTCTACGGGACTCTCCTAGCTGAAGCTTTCTTT. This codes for CASSFYGTLLAEAFF.

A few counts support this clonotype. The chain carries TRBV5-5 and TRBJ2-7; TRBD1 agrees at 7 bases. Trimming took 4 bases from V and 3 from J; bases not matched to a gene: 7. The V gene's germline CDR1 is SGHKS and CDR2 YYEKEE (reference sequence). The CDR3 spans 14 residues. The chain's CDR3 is CASSRIDRDYEQYV. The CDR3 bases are TGTGCCAGCAGCCGGATCGACAGGGACTACGAGCAGTACGTC.

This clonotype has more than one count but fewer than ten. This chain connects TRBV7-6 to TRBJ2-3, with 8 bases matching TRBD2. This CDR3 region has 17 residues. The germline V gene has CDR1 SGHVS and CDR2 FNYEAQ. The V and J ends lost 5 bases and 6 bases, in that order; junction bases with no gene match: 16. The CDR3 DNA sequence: TGTGCCAGCAGCCTAAGGTCAGCGGGGGCCGCCCTGGATACGCAGTATTTT. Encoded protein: CASSLRSAGAALDTQYF.

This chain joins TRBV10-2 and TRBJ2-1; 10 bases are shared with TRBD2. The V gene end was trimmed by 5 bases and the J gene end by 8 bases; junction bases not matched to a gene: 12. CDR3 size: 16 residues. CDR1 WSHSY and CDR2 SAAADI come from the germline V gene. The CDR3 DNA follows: TGCGCCAGCAGTAGCATTAGCGGGGGGTCTCTTCATGAGCAGTTCTTC. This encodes CASSSISGGSLHEQFF.

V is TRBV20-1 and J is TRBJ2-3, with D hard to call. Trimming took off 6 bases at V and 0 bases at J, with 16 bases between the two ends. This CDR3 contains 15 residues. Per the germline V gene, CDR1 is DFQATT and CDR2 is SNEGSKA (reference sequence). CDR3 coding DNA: TGCAGTGCCGAAGATCTGGCGGCTAGCACAGATACGCAGTATTTT. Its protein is CSAEDLAASTDTQYF.

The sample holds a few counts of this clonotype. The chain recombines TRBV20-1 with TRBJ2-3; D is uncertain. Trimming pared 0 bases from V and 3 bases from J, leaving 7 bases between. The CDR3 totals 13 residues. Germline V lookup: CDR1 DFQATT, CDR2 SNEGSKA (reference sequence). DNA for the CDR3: TGCAGTGCTAGAGAGGCGGTAACAGATACGCAGTATTTT. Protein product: CSAREAVTDTQYF.

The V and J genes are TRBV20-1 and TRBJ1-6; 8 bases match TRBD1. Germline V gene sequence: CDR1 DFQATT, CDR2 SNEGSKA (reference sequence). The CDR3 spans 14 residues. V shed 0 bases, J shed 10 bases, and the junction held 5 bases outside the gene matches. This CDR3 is CSARDRTGLSPLHF. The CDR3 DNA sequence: TGCAGTGCTAGAGATAGGACAGGGTTATCACCCCTCCACTTT.

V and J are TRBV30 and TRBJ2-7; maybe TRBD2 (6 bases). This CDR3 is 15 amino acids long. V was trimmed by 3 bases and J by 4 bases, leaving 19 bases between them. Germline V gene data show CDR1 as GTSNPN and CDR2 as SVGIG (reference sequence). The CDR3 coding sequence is TGTGCCTGGAGGCCTGGGACGGAGGGCCGATACGAGCAGTACTTC. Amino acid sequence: CAWRPGTEGRYEQYF.

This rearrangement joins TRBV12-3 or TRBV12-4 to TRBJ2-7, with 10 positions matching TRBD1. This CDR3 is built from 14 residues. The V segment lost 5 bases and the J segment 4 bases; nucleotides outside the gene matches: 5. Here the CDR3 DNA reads TGTGCCAGCAGTAGCCGACAGGGGGCTTACGAGCAGTACGTC. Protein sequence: CASSSRQGAYEQYV.

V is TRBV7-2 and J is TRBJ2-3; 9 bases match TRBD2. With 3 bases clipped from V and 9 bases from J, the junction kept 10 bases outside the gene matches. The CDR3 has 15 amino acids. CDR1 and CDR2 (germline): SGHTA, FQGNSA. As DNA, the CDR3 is TGTGCCAGCAGCTTCCATAGCGGGGGCGTGGGAACGCAGTATTTT. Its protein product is CASSFHSGGVGTQYF.

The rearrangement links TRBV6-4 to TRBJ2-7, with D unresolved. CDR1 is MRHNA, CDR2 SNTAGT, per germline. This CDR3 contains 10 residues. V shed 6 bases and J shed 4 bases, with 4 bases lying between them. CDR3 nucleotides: TGTGCCAGCAGGTTTTACGAGCAGTACGTC. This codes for CASRFYEQYV.

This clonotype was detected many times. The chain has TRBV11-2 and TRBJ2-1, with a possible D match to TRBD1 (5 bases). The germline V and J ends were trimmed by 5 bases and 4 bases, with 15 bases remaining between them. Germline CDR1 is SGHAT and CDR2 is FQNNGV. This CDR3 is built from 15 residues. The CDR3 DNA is TGTGCCAGCAGCCCTAGGGGTGCCGGTTACAATGAGCAGTTCTTC. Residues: CASSPRGAGYNEQFF.

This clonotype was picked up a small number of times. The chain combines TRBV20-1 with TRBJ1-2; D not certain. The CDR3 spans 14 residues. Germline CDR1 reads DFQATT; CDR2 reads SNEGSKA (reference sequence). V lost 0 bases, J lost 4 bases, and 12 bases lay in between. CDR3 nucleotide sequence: TGCAGTGCTAGAGATCAATCAAACGGCTATGGCTACACCTTC. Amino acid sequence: CSARDQSNGYGYTF.

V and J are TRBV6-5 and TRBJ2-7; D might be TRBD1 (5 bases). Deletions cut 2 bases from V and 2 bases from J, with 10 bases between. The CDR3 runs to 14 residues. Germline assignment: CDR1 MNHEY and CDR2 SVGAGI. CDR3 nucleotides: TGTGCCAGCAGTTACGAGAGACAGACCTACGAGCAGTACGTC. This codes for CASSYERQTYEQYV.